Listed below are T cell receptor beta chains from one sample, sequenced in a study of sequential checkpoint blockade in melanoma. The repertoire was sequenced with immunoSEQ multiplex PCR; TCRdb's copy has only in-frame clones and lacks some. The sample shows 17,000 or so clones, 45% to 65% of them seen only once. The sample consisted of CD8+ T cells sorted from blood (inferred from file names), taken from a patient given nivolumab and ipilimumab in sequence. The receptors come from a human donor with melanoma. Each CDR3 is given with its conserved first and last residue. The order of the fields is clone size, V gene, J gene, D gene, CDR3 protein, CDR3 DNA. The D gene is left open where the match is weak. Only part of the rows carry a size: once, few, many, or a class if the clone is expanded.

NA	TRBV7-9	TRBJ1-2	NA	CASSLVLEWGYTF	TGTGCCAGCAGCTTAGTATTGGAGTGGGGCTACACCTTC
few	TRBV7-9	TRBJ2-5	TRBD2	CASSLLADTYF	TGTGCCAGCAGCTTACTAGCGGATACATACTTC
NA	TRBV7-9	TRBJ1-6	NA	CASSLYSAGPNSPLHF	TGTGCCAGCAGCTTATATTCGGCAGGGCCCAATTCACCCCTCCACTTT
medium-sized	TRBV7-6	TRBJ1-2	NA	CASSPYGEGAMSYGYTF	TGTGCCAGCAGCCCCTACGGGGAAGGAGCGATGAGCTATGGCTACACCTTC
once	TRBV7-9	TRBJ2-7	NA	CASRSPLYEQYF	TGTGCCAGCAGGTCCCCCCTATACGAGCAGTACTTC
NA	TRBV27	TRBJ2-1	TRBD2	CASIPGTSGYNEQFF	TGTGCCAGCATCCCCGGGACTAGCGGTTACAATGAGCAGTTCTTC
NA	TRBV2	TRBJ2-1	NA	CASSVGSSDNEQFF	TGTGCCAGCAGTGTAGGGTCTAGCGACAATGAGCAGTTCTTC
few	TRBV27	TRBJ2-5	TRBD1	CASSSYDRVGPQYF	TGTGCCAGCAGTTCTTACGACAGGGTTGGTCCCCAGTACTTC
NA	TRBV28	TRBJ2-3	TRBD2	CASSLMGHLAGDTDTQYF	TGTGCCAGCAGTTTAATGGGACATCTAGCGGGGGACACAGATACGCAGTATTTT
NA	TRBV19	TRBJ2-1	TRBD2	CASSIFGREWDEQFF	TGTGCCAGTAGTATTTTCGGGCGGGAGTGGGATGAGCAGTTCTTC
few	TRBV6-5	TRBJ2-7	NA	CASSYGPTYEQYF	TGTGCCAGCAGTTACGGCCCGACCTACGAGCAGTACTTC
NA	TRBV10-3	TRBJ2-7	NA	CAISVAMGAYEQYF	TGTGCCATCAGTGTAGCTATGGGGGCCTACGAGCAGTACTTC
NA	TRBV7-8	TRBJ1-1	NA	CASSYDLRTARGTEAFF	TGTGCCAGCAGTTACGACCTCAGGACAGCACGGGGCACTGAAGCTTTCTTT
NA	TRBV10-3	TRBJ2-7	TRBD1	CAISDEEGQGPYEQYF	TGTGCCATCAGTGACGAGGAAGGACAGGGCCCCTACGAGCAGTACTTC
few	TRBV10-3	TRBJ2-7	TRBD2	CAISETSGSGDEQYF	TGTGCCATCAGTGAGACTAGCGGGAGCGGGGACGAGCAGTACTTC
NA	TRBV5-6	TRBJ1-1	TRBD1	CASSLQGQLTEAFF	TGTGCCAGCAGCTTGCAGGGACAGCTCACTGAAGCTTTCTTT
NA	TRBV7-9	TRBJ2-1	TRBD2	CASSLDSGVSYNEQFF	TGTGCCAGCAGCTTAGATAGCGGGGTCTCCTACAATGAGCAGTTCTTC
NA	TRBV13	TRBJ1-1	TRBD1	CASRATGGVTEAFF	TGTGCCAGCAGGGCGACAGGGGGAGTCACTGAAGCTTTCTTT
NA	TRBV27	TRBJ2-1	NA	CASSPSTSSYNEQFF	TGTGCCAGCAGTCCTAGTACTAGCTCCTACAATGAGCAGTTCTTC
few	TRBV5-3	TRBJ2-7	NA	CASSPGLGLEQYF	TGTGCCAGCAGCCCGGGACTGGGTCTCGAGCAGTACTTC
NA	TRBV7-9	TRBJ1-4	NA	CASSLDTGGNEKLFF	TGTGCCAGCAGCTTAGATACAGGTGGAAATGAAAAACTGTTTTTT
few	TRBV9	TRBJ1-1	NA	CASSVGTVNTEAFF	TGTGCCAGCAGCGTAGGGACAGTGAACACTGAAGCTTTCTTT
few	TRBV5-8	TRBJ2-2	NA	CASEAGTGELFF	TGTGCCAGCGAAGCCGGGACCGGGGAGCTGTTTTTT